This T cell receptor (beta chain) originates from a study of spatial heterogeneity in lung cancer. Using its own MiXCR run on the 5' RACE reads, TCRdb lists one record per CDR3 protein. The table lists about 120,000 distinct CDR3 sequences, more than 10% of them singletons. Trimming cost V 5 bases and J 2 bases, with 13 bases left between them. The germline V gene has CDR1 MNHEY and CDR2 SVGEGT. CDR3 length: 14 residues. Time point described: blood at routine non-recurrence follow-up after resection. Tumor, nontumor lung or frozen PBMC supplied whole RNA that was sequenced unsorted. This receptor was identified in a male donor with early-stage non-small cell lung cancer. The rearrangement joins TRBV6-2 or TRBV6-3 to TRBJ2-7; no definite D call. Sequences were derived from PBMCs, sampled at follow-up. The CDR3 is CASSQWVGTYEQYF. The CDR3 DNA follows: TGTGCCAGCAGTCAGTGGGTAGGGACCTACGAGCAGTACTTC.